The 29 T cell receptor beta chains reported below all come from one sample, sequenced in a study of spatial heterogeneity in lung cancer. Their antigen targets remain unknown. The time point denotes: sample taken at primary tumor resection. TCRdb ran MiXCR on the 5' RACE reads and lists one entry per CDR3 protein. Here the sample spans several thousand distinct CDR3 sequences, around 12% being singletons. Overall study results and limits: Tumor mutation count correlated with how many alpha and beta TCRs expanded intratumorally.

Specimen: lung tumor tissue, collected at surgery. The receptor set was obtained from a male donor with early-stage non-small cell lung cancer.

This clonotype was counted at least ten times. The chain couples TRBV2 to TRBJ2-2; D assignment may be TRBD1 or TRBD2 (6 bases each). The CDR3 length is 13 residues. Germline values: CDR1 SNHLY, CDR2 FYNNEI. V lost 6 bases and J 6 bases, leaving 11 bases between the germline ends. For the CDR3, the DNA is TGTGCCAGCAGCCATGGGGGGCCCGGGGAGCTGTTTTTT. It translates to CASSHGGPGELFF.

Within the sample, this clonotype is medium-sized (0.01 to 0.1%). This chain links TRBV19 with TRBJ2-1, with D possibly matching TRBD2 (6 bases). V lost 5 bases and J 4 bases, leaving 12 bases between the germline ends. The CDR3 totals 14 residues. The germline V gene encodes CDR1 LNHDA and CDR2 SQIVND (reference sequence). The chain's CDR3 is CASSASREYNEQFF. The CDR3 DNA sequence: TGTGCCAGTAGTGCTTCCCGGGAGTACAATGAGCAGTTCTTC.

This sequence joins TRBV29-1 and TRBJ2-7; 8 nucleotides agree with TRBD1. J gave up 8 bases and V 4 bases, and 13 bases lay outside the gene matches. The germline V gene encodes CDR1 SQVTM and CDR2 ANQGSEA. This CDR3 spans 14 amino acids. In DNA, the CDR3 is TGCAGCGTTGGAGGGACAGGAGGAGCGGTAAAGCAGTACTTC. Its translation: CSVGGTGGAVKQYF.

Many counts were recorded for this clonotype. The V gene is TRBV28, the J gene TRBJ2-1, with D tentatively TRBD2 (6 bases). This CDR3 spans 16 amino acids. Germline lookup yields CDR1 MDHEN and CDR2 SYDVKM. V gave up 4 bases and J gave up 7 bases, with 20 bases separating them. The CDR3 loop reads CASSSVAESPANEQFF. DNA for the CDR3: TGTGCCAGCAGTTCTGTAGCGGAGTCTCCTGCTAATGAGCAGTTCTTC. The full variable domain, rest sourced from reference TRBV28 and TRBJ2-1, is DVKVTQSSRYLVKRTGEKVFLECVQDMDHENMFWYRQDPGLGLRLIYFSYDVKMKEKGDIPEGYSVSREKKERFSLILESASTNQTSMYLCASSSVAESPANEQFFGPGTRLTVL.

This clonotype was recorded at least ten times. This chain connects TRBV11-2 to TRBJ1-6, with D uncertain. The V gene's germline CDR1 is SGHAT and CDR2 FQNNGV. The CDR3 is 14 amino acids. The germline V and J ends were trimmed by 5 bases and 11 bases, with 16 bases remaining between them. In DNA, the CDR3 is TGTGCCAGCAGCCGCGTGACATACGATACACCCCTCCACTTT. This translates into CASSRVTYDTPLHF.

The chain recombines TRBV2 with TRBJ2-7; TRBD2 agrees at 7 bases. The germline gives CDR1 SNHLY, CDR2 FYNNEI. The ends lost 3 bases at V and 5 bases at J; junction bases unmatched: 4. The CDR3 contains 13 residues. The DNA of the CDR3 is TGTGCCAGCAGTGAGGGGCTAGCGGACGAGCAGTACTTC. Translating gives CASSEGLADEQYF.

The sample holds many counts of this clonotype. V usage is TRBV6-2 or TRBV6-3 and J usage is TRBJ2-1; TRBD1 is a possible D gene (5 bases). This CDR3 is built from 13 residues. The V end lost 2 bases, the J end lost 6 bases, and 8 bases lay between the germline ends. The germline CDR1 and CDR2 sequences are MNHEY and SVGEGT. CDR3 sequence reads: CASSYTTANEQFF. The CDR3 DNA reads TGTGCCAGCAGTTACACGACAGCCAATGAGCAGTTCTTC.

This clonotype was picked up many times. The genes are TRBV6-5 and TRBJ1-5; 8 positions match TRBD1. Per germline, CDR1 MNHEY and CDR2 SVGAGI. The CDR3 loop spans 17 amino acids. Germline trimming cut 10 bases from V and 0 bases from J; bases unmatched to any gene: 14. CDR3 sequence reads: CATSVTRRGLSNQPQHF. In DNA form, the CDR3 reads TGTGCCACCTCAGTTACCCGCAGGGGGCTTAGCAATCAGCCCCAGCATTTT.

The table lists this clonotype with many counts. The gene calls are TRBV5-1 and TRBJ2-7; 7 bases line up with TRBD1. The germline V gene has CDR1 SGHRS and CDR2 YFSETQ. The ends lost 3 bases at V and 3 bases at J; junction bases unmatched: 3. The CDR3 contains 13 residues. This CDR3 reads CASSWGQNYEQYF. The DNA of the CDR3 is TGCGCCAGCAGCTGGGGACAGAACTACGAGCAGTACTTC. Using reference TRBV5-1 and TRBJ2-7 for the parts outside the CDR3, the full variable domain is KAGVTQTPRYLIKTRGQQVTLSCSPISGHRSVSWYQQTPGQGLQFLFEYFSETQRNKGNFPGRFSGRQFSNSRSEMNVSTLELGDSALYLCASSWGQNYEQYFGPGTRLTVT.

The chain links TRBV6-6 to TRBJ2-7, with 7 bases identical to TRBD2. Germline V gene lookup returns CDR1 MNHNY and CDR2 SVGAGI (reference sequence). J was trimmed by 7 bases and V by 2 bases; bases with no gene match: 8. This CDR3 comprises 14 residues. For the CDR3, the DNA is TGTGCCAGCAGTTACGCGGCGGGGGTGAGGGAGCAGTACTTC. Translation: CASSYAAGVREQYF.

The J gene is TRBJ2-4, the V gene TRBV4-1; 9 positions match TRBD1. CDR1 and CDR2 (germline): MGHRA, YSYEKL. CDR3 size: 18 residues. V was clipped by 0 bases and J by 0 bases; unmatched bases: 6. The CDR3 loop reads CASSQDTGQGLAKNIQYF. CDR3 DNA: TGCGCCAGCAGCCAAGATACGGGACAGGGATTAGCCAAAAACATTCAGTACTTC.

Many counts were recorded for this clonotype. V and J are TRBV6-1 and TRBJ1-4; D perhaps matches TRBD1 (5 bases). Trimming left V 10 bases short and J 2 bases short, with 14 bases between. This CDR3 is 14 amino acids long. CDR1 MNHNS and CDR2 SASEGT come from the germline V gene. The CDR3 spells CAIMGVGTNEKLFF. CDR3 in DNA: TGTGCCATTATGGGGGTAGGCACTAATGAAAAACTGTTTTTT.

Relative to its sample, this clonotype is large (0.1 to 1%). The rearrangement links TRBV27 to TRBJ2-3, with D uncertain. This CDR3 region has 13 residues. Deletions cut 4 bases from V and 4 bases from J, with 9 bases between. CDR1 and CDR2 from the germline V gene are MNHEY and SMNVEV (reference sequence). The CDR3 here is CASSSQYADTQYF. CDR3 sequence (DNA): TGTGCCAGCAGTTCACAGTACGCAGATACGCAGTATTTT.

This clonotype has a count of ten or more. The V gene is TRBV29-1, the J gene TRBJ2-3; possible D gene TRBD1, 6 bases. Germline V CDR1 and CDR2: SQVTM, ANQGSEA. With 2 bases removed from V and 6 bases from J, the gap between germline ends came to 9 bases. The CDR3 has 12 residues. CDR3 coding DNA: TGCAGCGTTGAAACACAGGGTGATACGCAGTATTTT. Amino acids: CSVETQGDTQYF.

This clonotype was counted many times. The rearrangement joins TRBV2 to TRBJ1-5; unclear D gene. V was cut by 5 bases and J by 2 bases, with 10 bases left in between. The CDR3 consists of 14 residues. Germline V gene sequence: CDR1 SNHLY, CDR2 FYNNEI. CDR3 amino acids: CASSRSRGNQPQHF. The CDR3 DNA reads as TGTGCCAGCAGTCGCTCAAGGGGCAATCAGCCCCAGCATTTT.

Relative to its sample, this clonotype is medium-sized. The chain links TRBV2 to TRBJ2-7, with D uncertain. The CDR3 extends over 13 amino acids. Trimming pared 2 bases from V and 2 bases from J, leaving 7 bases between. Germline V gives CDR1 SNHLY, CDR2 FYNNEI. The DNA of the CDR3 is TGTGCCAGCAGTGAAACCGACCCCTACGAGCAGTACTTC. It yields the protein CASSETDPYEQYF.

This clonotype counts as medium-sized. DNA of the CDR3: TGCGCCAGCAGCGCCGGAGCAACCGATACGCAGTATTTT. Protein sequence: CASSAGATDTQYF. The chain has TRBV5-1 and TRBJ2-3, with unresolved D. Germline lookup yields CDR1 SGHRS and CDR2 YFSETQ. CDR3 length: 13 residues. V shed 4 bases and J shed 6 bases, with 12 bases lying between them. The whole variable domain, filled in from reference TRBV5-1 and TRBJ2-3, reads KAGVTQTPRYLIKTRGQQVTLSCSPISGHRSVSWYQQTPGQGLQFLFEYFSETQRNKGNFPGRFSGRQFSNSRSEMNVSTLELGDSALYLCASSAGATDTQYFGPGTRLTVL.

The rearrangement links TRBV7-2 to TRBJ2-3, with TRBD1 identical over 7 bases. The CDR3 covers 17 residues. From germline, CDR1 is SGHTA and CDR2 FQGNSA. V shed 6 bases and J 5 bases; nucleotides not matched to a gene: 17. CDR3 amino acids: CASSLGTGAFYGDTQYF. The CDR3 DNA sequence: TGTGCCAGCAGTCTAGGAACAGGGGCCTTTTACGGAGATACGCAGTATTTT.

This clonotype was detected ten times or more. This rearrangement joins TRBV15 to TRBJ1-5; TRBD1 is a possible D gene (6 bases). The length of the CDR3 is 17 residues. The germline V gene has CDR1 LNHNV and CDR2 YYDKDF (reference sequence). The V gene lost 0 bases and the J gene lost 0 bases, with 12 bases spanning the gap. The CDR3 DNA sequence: TGTGCCACCAGCAGAGATGGGGGACAAAATAGCAATCAGCCCCAGCATTTT. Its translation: CATSRDGGQNSNQPQHF.

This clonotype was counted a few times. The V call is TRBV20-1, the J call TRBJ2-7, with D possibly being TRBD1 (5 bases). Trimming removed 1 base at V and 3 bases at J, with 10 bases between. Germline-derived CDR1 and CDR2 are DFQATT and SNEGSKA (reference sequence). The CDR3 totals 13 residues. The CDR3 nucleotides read TGCAGTGCTAGAGGGACATACAGCTACGAGCAGTACTTC. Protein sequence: CSARGTYSYEQYF.

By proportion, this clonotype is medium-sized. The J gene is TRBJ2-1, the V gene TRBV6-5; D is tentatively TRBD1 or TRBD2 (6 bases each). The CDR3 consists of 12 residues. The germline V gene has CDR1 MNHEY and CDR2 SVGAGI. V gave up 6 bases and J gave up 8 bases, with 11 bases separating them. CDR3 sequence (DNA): TGTGCCAGCAGCAGAGGGGGGCATGAGCAGTTCTTC. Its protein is CASSRGGHEQFF.

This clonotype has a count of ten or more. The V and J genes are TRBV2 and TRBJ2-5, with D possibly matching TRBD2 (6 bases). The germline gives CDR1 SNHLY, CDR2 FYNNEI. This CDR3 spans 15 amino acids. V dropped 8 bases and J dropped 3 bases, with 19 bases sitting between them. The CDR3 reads CASGKGGVLEETQYF. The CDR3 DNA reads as TGTGCCAGCGGCAAAGGCGGGGTCCTGGAAGAGACCCAGTACTTC.

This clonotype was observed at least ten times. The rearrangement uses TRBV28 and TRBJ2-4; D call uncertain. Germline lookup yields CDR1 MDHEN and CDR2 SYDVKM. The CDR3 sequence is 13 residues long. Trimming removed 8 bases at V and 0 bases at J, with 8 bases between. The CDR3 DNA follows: TGTGCCAGCGTGGAACTAGCCAAAAACATTCAGTACTTC. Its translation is CASVELAKNIQYF.

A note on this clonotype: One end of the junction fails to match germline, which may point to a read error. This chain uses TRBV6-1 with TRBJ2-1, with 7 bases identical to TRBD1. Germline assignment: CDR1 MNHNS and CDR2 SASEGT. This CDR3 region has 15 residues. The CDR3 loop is CACRKDRWGYNEQFF. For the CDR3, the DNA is TGTGCCTGCAGAAAGGACAGGTGGGGGTACAATGAGCAGTTCTTC.

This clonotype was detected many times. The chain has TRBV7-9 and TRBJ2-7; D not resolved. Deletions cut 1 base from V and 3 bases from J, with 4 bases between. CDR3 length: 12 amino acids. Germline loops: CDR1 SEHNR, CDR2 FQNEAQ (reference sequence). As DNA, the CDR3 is TGTGCCAGCAGCTTAGGGGTCTACGAGCAGTACTTC. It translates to CASSLGVYEQYF.

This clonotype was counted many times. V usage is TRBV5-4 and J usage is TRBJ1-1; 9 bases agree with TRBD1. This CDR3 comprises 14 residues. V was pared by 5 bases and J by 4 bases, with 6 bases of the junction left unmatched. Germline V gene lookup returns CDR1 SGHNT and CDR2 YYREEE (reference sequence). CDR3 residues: CASRYDRGTTEAFF. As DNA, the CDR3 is TGTGCCAGCAGATATGACAGGGGGACCACTGAAGCTTTCTTT.

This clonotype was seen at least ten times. The CDR3 reads CASSPRGLTIPEQFF. The DNA for the CDR3 is TGTGCCAGCAGTCCCCGAGGACTTACTATCCCAGAGCAGTTCTTC. The chain employs TRBV6-5 and TRBJ2-1; D is possibly TRBD2 (5 bases). V was shortened by 5 bases and J by 10 bases, with 21 bases between the two germline ends. This CDR3 contains 15 residues. Per the germline V gene, CDR1 is MNHEY and CDR2 is SVGAGI.

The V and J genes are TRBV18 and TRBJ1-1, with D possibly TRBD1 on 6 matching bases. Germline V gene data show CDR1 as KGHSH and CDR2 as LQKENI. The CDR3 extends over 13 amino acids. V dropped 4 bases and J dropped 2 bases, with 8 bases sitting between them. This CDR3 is CASSRTANTEAFF. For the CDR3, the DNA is TGTGCCAGCTCACGGACAGCCAACACTGAAGCTTTCTTT.

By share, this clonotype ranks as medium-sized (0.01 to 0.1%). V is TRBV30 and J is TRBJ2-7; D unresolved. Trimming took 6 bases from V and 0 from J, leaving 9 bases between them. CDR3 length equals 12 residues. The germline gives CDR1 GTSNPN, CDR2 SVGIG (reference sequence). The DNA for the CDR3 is TGTGCCTGCGGCCTGAGCTCCTACGAGCAGTACTTC. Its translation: CACGLSSYEQYF. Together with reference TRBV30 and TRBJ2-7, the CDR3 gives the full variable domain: SQTIHQWPATLVQPVGSPLSLECTVEGTSNPNLYWYRQAAGRGLQLLFYSVGIGQISSEVPQNLSASRPQDRQFILSSKKLLLSDSGFYLCACGLSSYEQYFGPGTRLTVT.